The clone carrying this T cell receptor beta chain has only a few counts. Antigen specificity is unknown. The CDR3 contains 15 residues. Per the germline V gene, CDR1 is MGHRA and CDR2 is YSYEKL. The V end lost 4 bases, the J end lost 4 bases, and 16 bases lay between the germline ends. Authors of the study amplified TCR beta CDR3 regions from RNA transcripts. First-round RT-PCR of the TCR CDR3 relied on the HTBI primer set. TCRdb re-analysed the multiplex PCR reads in MiXCR, keeping a single row per CDR3 protein. This repertoire shows around 400,000 distinct CDR3 sequences, approximately 15% found once; its top ten account for about a quarter. This specimen belongs to a study of T cells in Graves' hyperthyroidism and ophthalmopathy. Those with hyperthyroidism were 18 to 65 years old, newly diagnosed, and ill for under 2 months. Fresh peripheral blood, about 9.9 ml, yielded the PBMCs. General observations from the study: In the blood, most expanded thyroid clonotypes above 0.001 appeared as well.

Sequenced sample: blood. The J gene is TRBJ1-1, the V gene TRBV4-1; a possible D gene is TRBD1 (5 bases). The sequence came from a woman under 30 with Graves' hyperthyroidism that later progressed to Graves' ophthalmopathy. CDR3 loop: CASSPRDRRTTEAFF. The CDR3 DNA reads as TGCGCCAGCAGCCCCCGGGACCGAAGAACCACTGAAGCTTTCTTT.